This T cell receptor beta chain was sequenced during a study of cytomegalovirus exposure and HLA in healthy donors. Study-level points and caveats: In presence/absence analyses, roughly uniform sequencing depth across donors was assumed. A cluster of highly shared sequence variants was likely a sequencing artifact. Accurate HLA-A and HLA-B prediction from TCR beta sequences was reported for most subjects.

There were likely unrecorded immune exposures, though donors were nominally healthy when sampled. This clone was counted once. Its specificity is unknown. The V end lost 5 bases, the J end lost 2 bases, and 7 bases lay between the germline ends. The CDR3 sequence is 11 residues long. CDR1 and CDR2 from the germline V gene are DFQATT and SNEGSKA (reference sequence). With 60 Vbeta and 13 Jbeta primers, the PCR was carried out. The table came from immunoSEQ multiplex PCR; TCRdb's copy has only in-frame clones and leaves some out. The top ten hold 0.6% to 1% of the sample, which has roughly 100,000 clones, about 71% seen once.

The chain carries TRBV20-1 and TRBJ2-7; D possibly corresponds to TRBD2 (5 bases). Input material: PBMCs. This TCR was sampled from a boy aged 5-17 years in good health and CMV-seronegative. The CDR3 DNA sequence: TGCAGTGCTGTCGGGGCCTACGAGCAGTACTTC. It specifies CSAVGAYEQYF.